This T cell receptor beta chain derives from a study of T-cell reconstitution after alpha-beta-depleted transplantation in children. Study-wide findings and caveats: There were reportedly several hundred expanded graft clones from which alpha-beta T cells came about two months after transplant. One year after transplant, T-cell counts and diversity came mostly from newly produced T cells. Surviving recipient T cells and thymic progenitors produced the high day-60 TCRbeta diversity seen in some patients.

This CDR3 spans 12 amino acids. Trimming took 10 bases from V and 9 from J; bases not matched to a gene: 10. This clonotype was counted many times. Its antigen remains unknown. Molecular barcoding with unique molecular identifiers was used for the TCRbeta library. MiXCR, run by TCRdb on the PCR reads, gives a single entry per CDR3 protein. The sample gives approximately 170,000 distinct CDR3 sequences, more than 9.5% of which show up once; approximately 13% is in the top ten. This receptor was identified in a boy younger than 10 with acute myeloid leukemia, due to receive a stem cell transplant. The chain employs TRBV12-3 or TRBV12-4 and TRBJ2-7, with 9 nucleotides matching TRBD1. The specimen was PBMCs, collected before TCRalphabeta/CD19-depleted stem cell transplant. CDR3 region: CATGQGPWVQYF. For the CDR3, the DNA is TGTGCCACTGGACAGGGGCCATGGGTGCAGTACTTC.